Detailed here is one T cell receptor beta chain. Its antigen remains unknown. Exclusion applied to patients with autoimmune disease history or systemic immunosuppression. Using immunoSEQ multiplex PCR, the repertoire was profiled, and TCRdb retains in-frame clones only, with some absent. The repertoire includes 90,000 to 100,000 clones, about 88% of them detected once, and around 0.82% sits in the top ten. The V gene's germline CDR1 is KGHSH and CDR2 LQKENI. Between the trimmed V and J ends, which lost 3 bases and 7 bases, there was a span of 14 bases. The CDR3 extends over 14 amino acids. These data come from a study of OX40 agonist ivuxolimab in advanced cancers. Looking at the study overall: Three patients, one with hepatocellular carcinoma and two with cutaneous melanoma, responded partially. Study-level results: Partial responders at 0.1-3.0 mg/kg had among the lowest clonal expansion. At 0.1 to 3.0 mg/kg and by week 6, CD4+ and CD8+ T cells in the blood had expanded clonally.

The sequencing here drew on CD4+ or CD8+ T cells sorted from blood, taken in a trial of the OX40 agonist ivuxolimab. The source is an adult with an advanced solid tumor such as melanoma, head and neck, liver or kidney cancer. This rearrangement joins TRBV18 to TRBJ2-3, with D tentatively TRBD1 (6 bases). CDR3 sequence: CASSPAQGRNTQYF. The CDR3 bases are TGTGCCAGCTCACCGGCGCAGGGGCGAAATACGCAGTATTTT.